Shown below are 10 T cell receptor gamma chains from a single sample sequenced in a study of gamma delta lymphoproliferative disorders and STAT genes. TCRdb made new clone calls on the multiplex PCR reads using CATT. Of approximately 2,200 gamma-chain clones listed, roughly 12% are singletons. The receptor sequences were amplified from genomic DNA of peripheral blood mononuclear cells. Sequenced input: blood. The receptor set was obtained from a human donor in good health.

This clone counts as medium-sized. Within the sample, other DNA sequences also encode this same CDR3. The CDR3 loop is CATWGWDYYKKLF. In DNA, the CDR3 is TGTGCCACCTGGGGTTGGGATTATTATAAGAAACTCTTT. The chain combines TRGV8 with TRGJ1 or TRGJ2. The J gene is not listed in TCRdb, so it was assigned here from a DNA match to germline. Per germline, CDR1 VENAVY and CDR2 YDSYNSRV. V shed 5 bases, J shed 2 bases, and the junction held 6 bases outside the gene matches. The CDR3 length is 13 residues.

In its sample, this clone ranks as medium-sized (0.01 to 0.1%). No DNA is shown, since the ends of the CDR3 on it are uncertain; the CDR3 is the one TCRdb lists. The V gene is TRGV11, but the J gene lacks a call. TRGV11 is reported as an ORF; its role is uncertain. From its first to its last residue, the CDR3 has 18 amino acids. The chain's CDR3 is CTTVPAGFVLRVGLKKLF.

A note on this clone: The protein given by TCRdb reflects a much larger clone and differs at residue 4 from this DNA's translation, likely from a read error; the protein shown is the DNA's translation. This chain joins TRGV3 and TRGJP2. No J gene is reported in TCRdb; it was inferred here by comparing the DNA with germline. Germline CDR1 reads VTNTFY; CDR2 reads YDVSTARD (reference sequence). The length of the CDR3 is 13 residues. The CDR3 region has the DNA TGTGCCACCCGGGACTGTCGTGATTGGATCAAGACGTTT. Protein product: CATRDCRDWIKTF.

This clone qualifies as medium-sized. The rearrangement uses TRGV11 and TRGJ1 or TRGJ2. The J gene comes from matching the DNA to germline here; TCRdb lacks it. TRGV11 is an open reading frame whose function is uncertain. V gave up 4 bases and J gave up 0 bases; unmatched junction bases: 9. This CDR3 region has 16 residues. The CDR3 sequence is CACWIRTQENYYKKLF. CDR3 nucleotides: TGTGCCTGCTGGATTAGAACCCAAGAGAATTATTATAAGAAACTCTTT.

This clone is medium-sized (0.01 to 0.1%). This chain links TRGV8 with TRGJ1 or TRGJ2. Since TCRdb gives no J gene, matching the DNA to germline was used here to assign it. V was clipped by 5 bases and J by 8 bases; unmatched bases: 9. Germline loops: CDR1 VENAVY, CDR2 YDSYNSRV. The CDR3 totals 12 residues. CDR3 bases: TGTGCCACCTGGGTCCTCTCGGATAAGAAACTCTTT. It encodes CATWVLSDKKLF.

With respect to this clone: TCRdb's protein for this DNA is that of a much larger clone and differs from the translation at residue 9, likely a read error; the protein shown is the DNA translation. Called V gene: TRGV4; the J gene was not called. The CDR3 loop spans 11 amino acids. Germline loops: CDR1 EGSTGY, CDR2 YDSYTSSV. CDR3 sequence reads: CATWDGHGNLF. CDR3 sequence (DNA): TGTGCCACCTGGGATGGGCACGGGAACCTCTTT.

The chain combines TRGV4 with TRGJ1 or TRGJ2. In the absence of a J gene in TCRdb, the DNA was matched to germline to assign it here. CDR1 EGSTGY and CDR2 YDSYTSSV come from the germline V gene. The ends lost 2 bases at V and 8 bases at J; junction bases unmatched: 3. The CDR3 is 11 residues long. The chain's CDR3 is CATWDEDKKLF. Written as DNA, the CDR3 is TGTGCCACCTGGGATGAGGATAAGAAACTCTTT.

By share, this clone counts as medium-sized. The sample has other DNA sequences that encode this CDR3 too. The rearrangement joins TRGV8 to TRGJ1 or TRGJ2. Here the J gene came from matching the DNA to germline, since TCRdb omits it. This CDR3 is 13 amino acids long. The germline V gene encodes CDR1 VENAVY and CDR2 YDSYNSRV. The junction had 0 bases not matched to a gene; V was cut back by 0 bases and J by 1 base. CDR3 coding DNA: TGTGCCACCTGGGATAGGAATTATTATAAGAAACTCTTT. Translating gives CATWDRNYYKKLF.

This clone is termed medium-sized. CDR3 protein: CAAWDYTAGSGWFKIF. The CDR3 coding sequence is TGTGCTGCGTGGGATTATACAGCGGGATCTGGTTGGTTCAAGATATTT. The rearrangement joins TRGV10 to TRGJP1. TCRdb is silent on the J gene; assignment here came from matching the DNA to germline. TRGV10 is treated as an ORF (open reading frame) with a function not yet certain. With V trimmed by 8 bases and J by 6 bases, 16 bases remained unmatched. CDR3 length: 16 amino acids.

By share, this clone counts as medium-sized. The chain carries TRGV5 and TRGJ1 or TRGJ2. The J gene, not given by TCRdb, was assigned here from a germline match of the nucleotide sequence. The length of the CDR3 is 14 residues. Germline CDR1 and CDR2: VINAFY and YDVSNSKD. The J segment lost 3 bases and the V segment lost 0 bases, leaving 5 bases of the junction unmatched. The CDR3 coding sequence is TGTGCCACCTGGGACAGGTCCCCTTATTATAAGAAACTCTTT. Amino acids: CATWDRSPYYKKLF.